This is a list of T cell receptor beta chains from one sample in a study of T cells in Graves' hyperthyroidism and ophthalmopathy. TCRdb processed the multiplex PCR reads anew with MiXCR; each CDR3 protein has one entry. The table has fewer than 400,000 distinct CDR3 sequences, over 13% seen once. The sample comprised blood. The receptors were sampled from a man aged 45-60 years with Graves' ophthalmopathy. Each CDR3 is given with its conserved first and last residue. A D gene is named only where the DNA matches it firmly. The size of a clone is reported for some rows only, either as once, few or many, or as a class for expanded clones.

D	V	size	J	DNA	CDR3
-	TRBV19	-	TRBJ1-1	TGTGCCGGTAGTATGACCCAGGGAGTGGCTTTCTTT	CAGSMTQGVAFF
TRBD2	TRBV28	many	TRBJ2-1	TGTGCCAGCAGAAGACTAGCGCCTAATGAGCAGTTCTTC	CASRRLAPNEQFF
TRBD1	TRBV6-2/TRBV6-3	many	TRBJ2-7	TGTGCCAGCGGCAACCGACAGGGAATCTCCTACGAGCAGTACTTC	CASGNRQGISYEQYF
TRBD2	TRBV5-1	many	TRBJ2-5	TGCGCCAGCAGCTTGAACGCGGGAGTGGAGACCCAGTACTTC	CASSLNAGVETQYF
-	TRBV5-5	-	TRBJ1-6	TGTGCCAGCAGCTTTGACAGACAACTTAATTCACCCCTCCACTTT	CASSFDRQLNSPLHF
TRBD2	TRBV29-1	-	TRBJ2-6	TGCAGCGTTATGGGACTAGCGGCTTCCTCTGGGGCCAACGTCCTGACTTTC	CSVMGLAASSGANVLTF
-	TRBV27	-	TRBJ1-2	TGTGCCAGCAGTGAGGGGACATTAGCTAACTATGGCTACACCTTC	CASSEGTLANYGYTF
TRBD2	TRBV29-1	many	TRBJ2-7	TGCAGCGTTGTGTTAGCGGGCAGCTCCTACGAGCAGTACTTC	CSVVLAGSSYEQYF
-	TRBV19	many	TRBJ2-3	TGTGCCAGTAGTATACAGGGTACAGATACGCAGTATTTT	CASSIQGTDTQYF
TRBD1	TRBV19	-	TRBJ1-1	TGTGCCAGTAGGACGGGAGGGGGCATCACTGAAGCTTTCTTT	CASRTGGGITEAFF
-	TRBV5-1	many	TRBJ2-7	TGCGCCAGCAGCTTGGATAGGGCTAGTCTTACCGAGCAGTACTTC	CASSLDRASLTEQYF
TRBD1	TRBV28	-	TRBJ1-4	TGTGCCAGCAAGCGCTCGGGACAGGGGTACAGTGGAGGTGAAAAACTGTTTTTT	CASKRSGQGYSGGEKLFF
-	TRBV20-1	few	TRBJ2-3	TGCAGTGCTAGGCGACCAGATACGCAGTATTTT	CSARRPDTQYF
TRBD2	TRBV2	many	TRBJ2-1	TGTGCCAGAACGGGGACTAGCGGGACCACAAGCTCCTACAATGAGCAGTTCTTC	CARTGTSGTTSSYNEQFF
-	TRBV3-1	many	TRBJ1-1	TGTGCCAGCAGCCAAGGGGTTGGGTTGGGAGGGGTCACTGAAGCTTTCTTT	CASSQGVGLGGVTEAFF
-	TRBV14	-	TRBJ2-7	TGTGCCAGCAGGGCGACCAGCTCCTACGAGCAGTACTTC	CASRATSSYEQYF
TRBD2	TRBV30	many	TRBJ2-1	TGTGCCTGGACAAGCGGGAGGAGCAATGAGCAGTTCTTC	CAWTSGRSNEQFF
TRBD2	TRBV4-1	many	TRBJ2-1	TGCGCCAGCAGCCAAGGCCCCAGACTAGCGGCTATTTACAATGAGCAGTTCTTC	CASSQGPRLAAIYNEQFF
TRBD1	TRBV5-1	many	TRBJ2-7	TGCGCCAGCAGCTTGGCCGGGACAGGGATCCACGAGCAGTACTTC	CASSLAGTGIHEQYF
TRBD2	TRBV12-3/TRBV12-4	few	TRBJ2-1	TGTGCCAGCAGTGGGGGACTAGCGGGAGAGAATGAGCAGTTCTTC	CASSGGLAGENEQFF
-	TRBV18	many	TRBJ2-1	TGTGCCAGCTCACAGGACTCCTACAATGAGCAGTTCTTC	CASSQDSYNEQFF
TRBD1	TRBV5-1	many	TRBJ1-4	TGCGCCAGCAGCTTGGGTCAGGGGGCGCGCAGTGAAAAACTGTTTTTT	CASSLGQGARSEKLFF
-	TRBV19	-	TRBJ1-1	TGTGCCAGTAGTATAGTTGGCAGGGTGAGCACTGAAGCTTTCTTT	CASSIVGRVSTEAFF
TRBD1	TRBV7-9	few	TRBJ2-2	TGTGCCAGCAGCTTTAAGGGGGCGCGAGCCGGGGAGCTGTTTTTT	CASSFKGARAGELFF
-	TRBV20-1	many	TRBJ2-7	TGCAGTGCTAGATGGGCTAGCGCCGGTGGTGACGAGCAGTACTTC	CSARWASAGGDEQYF
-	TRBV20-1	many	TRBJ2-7	TGCAGTGTTATTCTTGGCTCCTACGAGCAGTACTTC	CSVILGSYEQYF
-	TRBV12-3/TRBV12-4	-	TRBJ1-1	TGTGCCAGTCGAGGCGTAGGGAACACTGAAGCTCTCTTT	CASRGVGNTEALF
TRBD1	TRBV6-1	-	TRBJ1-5	TGTGCCAGCGGTGAAGGGACAGTAAATAGCAATCGGCCCCAGCATTTT	CASGEGTVNSNRPQHF
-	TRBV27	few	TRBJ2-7	TGTGCCAGCGTTTCATCATGGCGGGAGCAGTACTTC	CASVSSWREQYF
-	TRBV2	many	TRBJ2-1	TGTGCCAGCAGTGGACTAGGAACCTACAATGAGCAGTTCTTC	CASSGLGTYNEQFF
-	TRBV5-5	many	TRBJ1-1	TGTGCCAGCAGCTTGCGACGGGCGAACACTGAAGCTTTCTTT	CASSLRRANTEAFF
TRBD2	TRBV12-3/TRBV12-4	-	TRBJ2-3	TGTGCCAGCAGAACGACTAGCGTCACAGATACGCAGTATTTT	CASRTTSVTDTQYF
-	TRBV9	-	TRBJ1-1	TGTGCCAGCAGCGCCGGGCTGAACACTGAAGCTTTCTTT	CASSAGLNTEAFF
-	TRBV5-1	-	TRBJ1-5	TGCGCCAGCAGCTTGGATGGGGGAGGTCAGCCCCAGCATTTT	CASSLDGGGQPQHF
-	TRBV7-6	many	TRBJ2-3	TGTGCCAGCAGCTCCGGATCGGGATCCCTGGTGACAGATACGCAGTATTTT	CASSSGSGSLVTDTQYF
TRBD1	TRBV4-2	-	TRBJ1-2	TGTGCCAGCAGCCAGCTCCCCGGTAAGGTGGGGACAGGACACACCTTC	CASSQLPGKVGTGHTF
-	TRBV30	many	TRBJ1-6	TGTGCCGGCCCCGGTGGGAGGCATAATTCACCCCTCCACTTT	CAGPGGRHNSPLHF
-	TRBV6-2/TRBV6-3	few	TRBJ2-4	TGTGCCAGCGCCGGGCTGACACCAGGGGCCAAAAACATTCAGTACTTC	CASAGLTPGAKNIQYF
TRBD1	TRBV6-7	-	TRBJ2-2	TGTGCCAGCAGTCGCCGGGACAGAAATAACACCGGGGAGCTGTTTTTT	CASSRRDRNNTGELFF
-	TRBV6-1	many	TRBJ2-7	TGTGCCAGCAGTTCCCAGCCAAATACAGGTTCGAACGAGCAGTACTTC	CASSSQPNTGSNEQYF